The source of this T cell receptor beta chain is a study of Ad26.COV2.S vaccination and SARS-CoV-2 variants. Turning to the study itself: Donor was one of the participants in the Ad26.COV2.S arm of the COV1001 trial.

Findings of the study overall: CD8+ and CD4+ T cells specific for spike reportedly responded with substantial breadth after vaccination.

Produced via immunoSEQ multiplex PCR; TCRdb's table is partial and in-frame only. Of hundreds of thousands of clones in the sample, about nine tenths were seen once. This clone was seen just once. Its antigen is still unknown. Treatment defined: about 20 received Ad26.COV2.S at low or high dose, single or two shots; roughly five received placebo; per-sample allocation not given. Specimens were obtained on day 63 following the first vaccine or placebo injection. With V trimmed by 5 bases and J by 7 bases, 9 bases remained unmatched. The CDR3 runs to 15 residues. Germline V lookup: CDR1 SGHTA, CDR2 FQGTGA.

The sequences come from peripheral blood, collected in a trial of Ad26.COV2.S vaccine versus placebo. This clonotype originated in a person aged 18-60 years who received the Ad26.COV2.S COVID-19 vaccine or a placebo. The chain links TRBV7-3 to TRBJ2-1, with 9 bases identical to TRBD2. The CDR3 DNA sequence: TGTGCCAGCAGCCTCGGGACTAGCACAGCGAATGAGCAGTTCTTC. It specifies CASSLGTSTANEQFF.